This T cell receptor beta chain was profiled in a study of identical twins. A single record per CDR3 protein comes from TCRdb applying MiXCR to the 5' RACE reads. In the table there are fewer than 650,000 distinct CDR3 sequences, about 7.1% of which are singletons. The CDR3 consists of 12 residues. Germline V gives CDR1 DFQATT, CDR2 SNEGSKA (reference sequence). The J segment lost 6 bases and the V segment lost 5 bases, leaving 0 bases of the junction unmatched. This clonotype has a handful of counts. The same sample was also studied in work on yellow fever vaccine responses in identical twins.

The gene calls are TRBV20-1 and TRBJ2-3; 12 positions match TRBD1. Sample: PBMCs. The sequence came from a woman between 18 and 29 years old in good health. CDR3 loop: CSAGTGGDTQYF. For the CDR3, the DNA is TGCAGTGCTGGGACAGGGGGCGATACGCAGTATTTT.